This T cell receptor beta chain appears in the sequencing data of a study of beta chain features in type 1 diabetes. Study-level information: The study found patients and healthy donors alike in age, gender and cell yields.

Sorting that relied on CD45RO/CCR7/CD25/CD127/CD95/CD27 yielded CD4+ naive, central memory, regulatory and stem cell-like memory cells. CDR1 SGHNT and CDR2 YYREEE come from the germline V gene (reference sequence). Trimming cost V 5 bases and J 0 bases, with 10 bases left between them. The CDR3 has 14 residues. Every bit of the isolated RNA underwent reverse transcription, so sequencing read expressed TCRB transcripts. Only in-frame clones appear in the TCRdb table, and some are missing; sequencing was by immunoSEQ multiplex PCR. The sample has 900,000 or so clones, 17% seen once. General study results and limits: PCR, the amplification step, might favor shorter templates, equally in patients and controls.

In regard to this clone: Its antigen is not known.

The receptor was isolated from a young woman in good health. The chain employs TRBV5-4 and TRBJ2-3, with a possible D match to TRBD2 (6 bases). The sequencing input was naive CD4+ T cells from blood. The CDR3 DNA is TGTGCCAGCAGGGGCGGGATTAGCACAGATACGCAGTATTTT. Translated: CASRGGISTDTQYF.